The clone carrying this T cell receptor (beta chain) showed up many times. The antigen is not known. Cells stained for CD3, CD4, CD8, CD45RA, CD27 and viability were sorted into four CD45RA/CD27 subsets. The data were obtained in a study of naive and memory T cell subsets. Study-wide findings and caveats: Clonotypes are single alpha or beta chains, not paired receptors.

Both TRBC1 and TRBC2 were covered by a beta constant-region primer of two equimolar oligonucleotides. The cDNA 3' end received a ligated single-stranded oligonucleotide carrying the SP2 primer and a 12-nucleotide UMI. One entry per CDR3 protein results from TCRdb running MiXCR on the UMI-ligation and nested PCR reads. There are under 100,000 distinct CDR3 sequences in the sample; around 7% occur only once, and 1.5% to 2% lies in the top ten. In germline, CDR1 is MDHEN, CDR2 SYDVKM. The CDR3 is 13 amino acids. V lost 2 bases to trimming and J lost 11 bases, with 15 bases between them. The TCR was taken from a human donor in good health. This rearrangement joins TRBV28 to TRBJ1-1, with D tentatively TRBD1 (6 bases). Sequenced sample: central memory CD4+ T cells from blood. For the CDR3, the DNA is TGTGCCAGCAGTTTAGAGGGCAGGGGCAGCGCTTTCTTT. Protein product: CASSLEGRGSAFF.